This section outlines one TCR beta chain sequence together with its context. Per the germline V gene, CDR1 is MNHEY and CDR2 is SMNVEV (reference sequence). The CDR3 consists of 15 residues. V lost 3 bases, J lost 3 bases, and 7 bases stayed unmatched. The sample originates from a study of OX40 agonist ivuxolimab in advanced cancers. The overall study: Patients receiving dose escalation had hepatocellular carcinoma, melanoma, renal cell or head and neck cancer.

Here immunoSEQ multiplex PCR was the method, and the copy in TCRdb shows in-frame clones only, minus some. Counted here are over 40,000 clones, 85% occurring once; the ten biggest clones make up approximately 2.6%. The chain combines TRBV27 with TRBJ2-7; TRBD1 aligns across 8 bases. The sample in question was CD4+ or CD8+ T cells sorted from blood, obtained in a trial of the OX40 agonist ivuxolimab. The receptor was derived from an adult with an advanced solid tumor such as melanoma, head and neck, liver or kidney cancer. CDR3 coding DNA: TGTGCCAGCAGTTTGGCCCTCGGACAGGGCTACGAGCAGTACTTC. Translation gives CASSLALGQGYEQYF.